These 30 T cell receptor beta chains were sequenced from one sample in a study of cytotoxic CD8 clonotypes in ibrutinib-treated CLL. The table came from immunoSEQ multiplex PCR; TCRdb's copy has only in-frame clones and leaves some out. The sample holds fewer than 300,000 clones, about 72% seen once. Sequences were derived from PBMCs, sampled at disease progression, from a patient treated with ibrutinib. The receptors stem from a human donor with chronic lymphocytic leukemia.

This chain uses TRBV13 with TRBJ2-7; TRBD1 matches 9 bases. J gave up 5 bases and V 5 bases, and 7 bases lay outside the gene matches. Germline V gives CDR1 PRHDT, CDR2 FYEKMQ (reference sequence). This CDR3 has 14 amino acids. The CDR3 sequence: CASSRDRDSHEQYF. CDR3 sequence (DNA): TGTGCCAGCAGCCGGGACAGGGACAGTCACGAGCAGTACTTC.

This clone was found a few times. The rearrangement uses TRBV18 and TRBJ2-7, with 9 bases aligning to TRBD2. V trimming: 3 bases; J trimming: 2 bases; junction bases outside the gene matches: 8. Germline CDR1 reads KGHSH; CDR2 reads LQKENI. This CDR3 has 16 residues. The DNA for the CDR3 is TGTGCCAGCTCACCGTTCCCTAGCGGGGCCGCCTACGAGCAGTACTTC. It codes for CASSPFPSGAAYEQYF.

This sequence joins TRBV19 and TRBJ2-5; TRBD2 matches 7 bases. V dropped 3 bases and J dropped 4; count of bases not matched to a gene: 11. The CDR3 is 16 residues long. Germline lookup yields CDR1 LNHDA and CDR2 SQIVND (reference sequence). The chain's CDR3 is CASSISASGTLETQYF. CDR3 in DNA: TGTGCCAGTAGTATCTCGGCTAGCGGAACCCTAGAGACCCAGTACTTC.

The gene calls are TRBV5-1 and TRBJ2-3; 14 bases are a match to TRBD2. Germline CDR1 reads SGHRS; CDR2 reads YFSETQ. Trimming took 4 bases from V and 5 from J; bases not matched to a gene: 3. The CDR3 is 15 amino acids. In DNA form, the CDR3 reads TGCGCCAGCAGCCAGGGGACTAGCGGGGGAGATACGCAGTATTTT. It yields the protein CASSQGTSGGDTQYF.

The J gene is TRBJ2-2, the V gene TRBV11-1, with 10 nucleotides matching TRBD1. Germline lookup yields CDR1 SGHAT and CDR2 FQDESV (reference sequence). The ends lost 1 base at V and 4 bases at J; junction bases unmatched: 3. The CDR3 is 16 amino acids. The CDR3 sequence: CASSLGGQGSTGELFF. CDR3 in DNA: TGTGCCAGCAGCTTAGGGGGACAGGGGTCCACCGGGGAGCTGTTTTTT.

The rearrangement joins TRBV5-4 to TRBJ2-2; 8 bases agree with TRBD1. Germline trimming cut 4 bases from V and 1 base from J; bases unmatched to any gene: 6. This CDR3 comprises 16 residues. CDR1 and CDR2 from the germline V gene are SGHNT and YYREEE (reference sequence). As DNA, the CDR3 is TGTGCCAGCAGCCCCGGACAGGGACTGAACACCGGGGAGCTGTTTTTT. It is translated as CASSPGQGLNTGELFF.

This sequence joins TRBV18 and TRBJ1-5; a possible D gene is TRBD1 (6 bases). Germline V gene sequence: CDR1 KGHSH, CDR2 LQKENI. V dropped 6 bases and J dropped 6 bases, with 12 bases sitting between them. This CDR3 spans 13 amino acids. The CDR3 sequence is CASSPGGLQPQHF. CDR3 coding DNA: TGTGCCAGCTCTCCCGGGGGGCTTCAGCCCCAGCATTTT.

This chain links TRBV4-1 with TRBJ1-1; D unclear. Between the trimmed V and J ends, which lost 0 bases and 4 bases, there was a span of 9 bases. The CDR3 runs to 14 residues. Germline CDR1 reads MGHRA; CDR2 reads YSYEKL. The CDR3 DNA reads TGCGCCAGCAGCCAAGATCTTTGGAGCACTGAAGCTTTCTTT. It specifies CASSQDLWSTEAFF.

This chain links TRBV29-1 with TRBJ1-5; 8 bases map to TRBD1. V was pared by 4 bases and J by 1 base, with 3 bases of the junction left unmatched. Germline V gene sequence: CDR1 SQVTM, CDR2 ANQGSEA. This CDR3 is 14 amino acids long. The CDR3 DNA is TGCAGCGTTGCACAGGGGGTGAGCAATCAGCCCCAGCATTTT. The encoded protein is CSVAQGVSNQPQHF. The full variable domain, with the rest looked up from reference TRBV29-1 and TRBJ1-5, is SAVISQKPSRDICQRGTSLTIQCQVDSQVTMMFWYRQQPGQSLTLIATANQGSEATYESGFVIDKFPISRPNLTFSTLTVSNMSPEDSSIYLCSVAQGVSNQPQHFGDGTRLSIL.

The chain uses TRBV7-9 and TRBJ2-7, with a tentative D call TRBD2 (6 bases). V lost 3 bases to trimming and J lost 3 bases, with 18 bases between them. This CDR3 is built from 16 residues. The germline V gene encodes CDR1 SEHNR and CDR2 FQNEAQ (reference sequence). The CDR3 coding sequence is TGTGCCAGCAGCTTCCCCCCTTGGAGGGAATTCTACGAGCAGTACTTC. It translates to CASSFPPWREFYEQYF.

V usage is TRBV14 and J usage is TRBJ2-1, with TRBD1 as a possible D gene (6 bases). CDR3 length: 16 residues. Germline V gene sequence: CDR1 SGHDN, CDR2 FVKESK. The germline V and J ends were trimmed by 3 bases and 6 bases, with 18 bases remaining between them. The CDR3 DNA is TGTGCCAGCAGCCAGCTACGGACAGTCAACCTCAATGAGCAGTTCTTC. Translated, it gives CASSQLRTVNLNEQFF.

The CDR3, as DNA: TGTGCCAGCAGTAGTCAGGGAGTAGCCAAAAACATTCAGTACTTC. As protein: CASSSQGVAKNIQYF. J is TRBJ2-4 and V is TRBV25-1; possibly TRBD1 or TRBD2 for D (5 bases each). Trimming cost V 5 bases and J 0 bases, with 11 bases left between them. The CDR3 contains 15 residues. Germline-derived CDR1 and CDR2 are MGHDK and SYGVNS.

The V call is TRBV9, the J call TRBJ2-5; TRBD2 is a possible D gene (5 bases). Trimming removed 4 bases from V and 4 bases from J, with 17 bases in between. Per germline, CDR1 SGDLS and CDR2 YYNGEE. This CDR3 region has 15 residues. The CDR3, as DNA: TGTGCCAGCAGCTCGAAACTAGGGCGAGGAGAGACCCAGTACTTC. Protein product: CASSSKLGRGETQYF.

The genes are TRBV4-1 and TRBJ1-6; no firm D call. Germline values: CDR1 MGHRA, CDR2 YSYEKL. CDR3 length: 16 amino acids. V lost 4 bases and J 9 bases, leaving 19 bases between the germline ends. The CDR3 region is CASSPDPRPPISPLHF. The CDR3 DNA sequence: TGCGCCAGCAGCCCAGACCCACGACCCCCAATTTCACCCCTCCACTTT.

There are a few counts of this clone. The chain combines TRBV7-6 with TRBJ1-6; no clear D. The CDR3 sequence is 15 residues long. V was pared by 0 bases and J by 6 bases, with 9 bases between. Germline loops: CDR1 SGHVS, CDR2 FNYEAQ. The CDR3 sequence is CASSLASGGNSPLHF. The DNA of the CDR3 is TGTGCCAGCAGCTTAGCGTCAGGAGGTAATTCACCCCTCCACTTT.

In nucleotides, the CDR3 is TGTGCCAGCAGCTTAGTCTCCGGCTATGGCTACACCTTC. Its translation: CASSLVSGYGYTF. The V gene is TRBV7-6, the J gene TRBJ1-2; D remains unclear. Germline CDR1 reads SGHVS; CDR2 reads FNYEAQ. There are 13 residues in the CDR3. Deletions cut 1 base from V and 4 bases from J, with 7 bases between.

The chain employs TRBV7-9 and TRBJ2-7, with D perhaps TRBD2 (6 bases). CDR3 size: 18 residues. Trimming took off 2 bases at V and 4 bases at J, with 24 bases between the two ends. Germline CDR1 SEHNR, CDR2 FQNEAQ (reference sequence). The CDR3 bases are TGTGCCAGCAGCTTATGGGGAGGATCGGCGGTAGAGGGTTACGAGCAGTACTTC. This codes for CASSLWGGSAVEGYEQYF. Supplemented by reference TRBV7-9 and TRBJ2-7, the full variable domain reads DTGVSQNPRHKITKRGQNVTFRCDPISEHNRLYWYRQTLGQGPEFLTYFQNEAQLEKSRLLSDRFSAERPKGSFSTLEIQRTEQGDSAMYLCASSLWGGSAVEGYEQYFGPGTRLTVT.

V usage is TRBV2 and J usage is TRBJ2-3; D is ambiguous. V was clipped by 10 bases and J by 0 bases, with 11 bases between them. Germline CDR1 is SNHLY and CDR2 is FYNNEI. This CDR3 is 13 amino acids long. The CDR3 nucleotides are TGTGCCACACGGACGCGAAGCACAGATACGCAGTATTTT. Protein sequence: CATRTRSTDTQYF.

CDR3 coding DNA: TGTGCCACCGGGGGGGGCGGGAAGGGCTACAATGAGCAGTTCTTC. This encodes CATGGGGKGYNEQFF. The chain couples TRBV28 to TRBJ2-1; 8 positions agree with TRBD2. CDR3 length: 15 residues. V was clipped by 10 bases and J by 3 bases; unmatched bases: 11. The germline V gene has CDR1 MDHEN and CDR2 SYDVKM.

This clone came up a few times. The genes are TRBV29-1 and TRBJ2-7; 9 bases match TRBD2. Germline V gene lookup returns CDR1 SQVTM and CDR2 ANQGSEA. The ends lost 2 bases at V and 0 bases at J; junction bases unmatched: 5. This CDR3 comprises 15 residues. In DNA, the CDR3 is TGCAGCGTTGAACGGGCGGGAGGGCCCTCCTACGAGCAGTACTTC. Amino acid sequence: CSVERAGGPSYEQYF.

The chain carries TRBV7-9 and TRBJ2-7; 9 bases match TRBD2. Germline trimming cut 3 bases from V and 1 base from J; bases unmatched to any gene: 4. Germline loops: CDR1 SEHNR, CDR2 FQNEAQ (reference sequence). CDR3 length: 15 amino acids. The CDR3 bases are TGTGCCAGCAGCTTCACTAGCGGGCGTTCCTACGAGCAGTACTTC. Translating it yields CASSFTSGRSYEQYF.

To note about this clone: The sample has other DNA sequences that encode this CDR3 too. The V call is TRBV5-6, the J call TRBJ2-7; TRBD1 aligns across 10 bases. Germline V gene lookup returns CDR1 SGHDT and CDR2 YYEEEE. The CDR3 contains 14 residues. After removal of 2 bases from V and 3 bases from J, the junction contained 2 bases not matched to a gene. In DNA form, the CDR3 reads TGTGCCAGCAGCTTCGGGACAGGGGTCTACGAGCAGTACTTC. Translating it yields CASSFGTGVYEQYF.

The genes are TRBV5-6 and TRBJ2-7; maybe TRBD1 (6 bases). The CDR3 spans 15 residues. Germline CDR1 SGHDT, CDR2 YYEEEE. V lost 0 bases, J lost 4 bases, and 14 bases lay in between. DNA for the CDR3: TGTGCCAGCAGCTTGGTGACAGGTGGCCCATACGAGCAGTACTTC. Its protein is CASSLVTGGPYEQYF.

This clone has just a few counts. The V call is TRBV19, the J call TRBJ2-3; 13 nucleotides line up with TRBD2. The CDR3 length is 16 residues. Trimming removed 1 base from V and 4 bases from J; junction bases left unmatched: 2. The V gene's germline CDR1 is LNHDA and CDR2 SQIVND (reference sequence). In DNA form, the CDR3 reads TGTGCCAGTAGTATAGGGACTAGCGGGAGCTCAGATACGCAGTATTTT. Its translation is CASSIGTSGSSDTQYF. The whole variable domain, filled in from reference TRBV19 and TRBJ2-3, reads DGGITQSPKYLFRKEGQNVTLSCEQNLNHDAMYWYRQDPGQGLRLIYYSQIVNDFQKGDIAEGYSVSREKKESFPLTVTSAQKNPTAFYLCASSIGTSGSSDTQYFGPGTRLTVL.

V usage is TRBV18 and J usage is TRBJ2-1; TRBD2 aligns across 10 bases. The CDR3 covers 16 residues. Germline V gives CDR1 KGHSH, CDR2 LQKENI. J gave up 6 bases and V 0 bases, and 5 bases lay outside the gene matches. The CDR3 here is CASSPPSGRALNEQFF. CDR3 bases: TGTGCCAGCTCACCACCGAGCGGGAGGGCCCTCAATGAGCAGTTCTTC.

The DNA for the CDR3 is TGTGCTAGTGGTTTGTTCCTTCGAGGGGGCTCGATAGAGACCCAGTACTTC. Translating it yields CASGLFLRGGSIETQYF. J is TRBJ2-5 and V is TRBV12-5; 7 bases align to TRBD1. This CDR3 comprises 17 residues. With 2 bases clipped from V and 4 bases from J, the junction kept 13 bases outside the gene matches. The germline CDR1 and CDR2 sequences are LGHNT and FRNRAP.

The chain couples TRBV28 to TRBJ1-2; TRBD1 is a possible D gene (5 bases). V dropped 5 bases and J dropped 4 bases, with 11 bases sitting between them. CDR1 is MDHEN and CDR2 is SYDVKM in the germline V gene. This CDR3 region has 13 residues. DNA of the CDR3: TGTGCCAGCAGTGGACACCTTAGCTATGGCTACACCTTC. It translates to CASSGHLSYGYTF.

The CDR3 sequence is CASSIPRRARGKYTDTQYF. The CDR3 DNA reads as TGTGCCAGTAGTATTCCCCGCAGGGCACGAGGGAAATACACAGATACGCAGTATTTT. This chain uses TRBV19 with TRBJ2-3; D may be TRBD1 or TRBD2 (5 bases each). The CDR3 has 19 residues. Trimming cost V 3 bases and J 2 bases, with 24 bases left between them. CDR1 and CDR2 (germline): LNHDA, SQIVND (reference sequence).

The gene calls are TRBV15 and TRBJ2-7, with 7 bases that match TRBD2. The CDR3 has 18 residues. The V and J ends lost 0 bases and 5 bases, in that order; junction bases with no gene match: 16. Germline V CDR1 and CDR2: LNHNV, YYDKDF (reference sequence). CDR3 bases: TGTGCCACCAGCAGAGATCCACTCACTAGCGTTCCTTGGGACGAGCAGTACTTC. Translation: CATSRDPLTSVPWDEQYF.

This chain connects TRBV7-6 to TRBJ1-4; 12 nucleotides line up with TRBD1. Germline CDR1 SGHVS, CDR2 FNYEAQ. The V gene end was trimmed by 5 bases and the J gene end by 5 bases; junction bases not matched to a gene: 9. The CDR3 covers 17 residues. The DNA of the CDR3 is TGTGCCAGCAGCCTCCTGGGACAGGGGGCAAAGAATGAAAAACTGTTTTTT. It is translated as CASSLLGQGAKNEKLFF.